This is a list of T cell receptor beta chains from one sample in a study of T cells in Graves' hyperthyroidism and ophthalmopathy. MiXCR, run by TCRdb on the multiplex PCR reads, gives a single entry per CDR3 protein. Of around 600,000 distinct CDR3 sequences listed, about 45% are singletons. Sequences were obtained from peripheral blood or thyroid tissue (not recorded which). These receptors were collected from an adult man with Graves' disease, either hyperthyroidism or ophthalmopathy (not recorded which). The CDR3 runs from the conserved cysteine through the conserved F or W. D genes are given only for firm matches. A row's size may be missing; if present it is once, few, many or a size class.

V gene,J gene,clone size,D gene,CDR3 protein,CDR3 DNA
TRBV6-1,TRBJ1-5,-,-,CASSDPRGGQPQHF,TGTGCCAGCAGTGACCCCCGGGGAGGACAGCCCCAGCATTTT
TRBV24-1,TRBJ1-2,many,-,CATSDLPGRNYGYTF,TGTGCCACCAGTGATCTCCCGGGAAGAAACTATGGCTACACCTTC
TRBV20-1,TRBJ1-5,many,-,CSARDRASQPQHF,TGCAGTGCTAGAGATAGGGCCAGTCAGCCCCAGCATTTT
TRBV7-9,TRBJ2-5,few,TRBD1,CASSPAARDRGPHQYF,TGTGCCAGCAGCCCCGCAGCACGGGACAGGGGTCCACATCAGTACTTC
TRBV5-1,TRBJ2-2,-,-,CASSLAPGRGNTGELFF,TGCGCCAGCAGCTTGGCGCCAGGGCGGGGGAACACCGGGGAGCTGTTTTTT
TRBV7-9,TRBJ2-2,-,TRBD1,CASRFGTGGTGELFF,TGTGCCTCCAGATTCGGGACAGGGGGGACCGGGGAGCTGTTTTTT
TRBV12-3/TRBV12-4,TRBJ1-2,-,-,CASSLSAGGYTF,TGTGCCAGCAGTTTAAGTGCAGGGGGCTACACCTTC
TRBV2,TRBJ1-3,many,-,CASSVPGNSGNTIYF,TGTGCCAGCAGTGTTCCAGGAAACTCTGGAAACACCATATATTTT
TRBV7-4,TRBJ1-2,-,TRBD1,CASSARIGTGEGYTF,TGTGCCAGCAGCGCCCGAATCGGGACAGGGGAAGGCTACACCTTC
TRBV20-1,TRBJ1-5,-,-,CSARAGNNQPQHF,TGCAGTGCTAGAGCGGGGAATAATCAGCCCCAGCATTTT
TRBV15,TRBJ1-3,-,-,CATSSEWGGSGNTIYF,TGTGCCACCAGCAGTGAATGGGGGGGCTCTGGAAACACCATATATTTT
TRBV2,TRBJ1-1,-,-,CASSEVWNTEAFF,TGTGCCAGCAGTGAAGTATGGAACACTGAAGCTTTCTTT
TRBV9,TRBJ2-7,few,TRBD1,CASSVGEGQGHYEQYF,TGTGCCAGCAGCGTAGGCGAGGGACAGGGGCACTACGAGCAGTACTTC
TRBV5-1,TRBJ2-7,few,TRBD1,CASSFGQVSYEQYF,TGCGCCAGCAGCTTTGGACAGGTCTCCTACGAGCAGTACTTC
TRBV24-1,TRBJ1-2,-,-,CATRDGRYGYTF,TGTGCCACCAGGGACGGCCGCTATGGCTACACCTTC
TRBV12-3/TRBV12-4,TRBJ1-5,many,TRBD1,CASIKGQGGNQPQHF,TGTGCCAGCATTAAGGGACAGGGAGGCAATCAGCCCCAGCATTTT
TRBV7-9,TRBJ1-6,-,-,CASSFRGPGSPLHF,TGTGCCAGCAGCTTCAGGGGACCCGGATCACCCCTCCACTTT
TRBV5-1,TRBJ2-2,many,-,CASSLLQNTGELFF,TGCGCCAGCAGCTTGTTGCAGAACACCGGGGAGCTGTTTTTT
TRBV5-1,TRBJ1-4,many,-,CASSLEQGPLRRLFF,TGCGCCAGCAGCTTGGAACAGGGCCCTCTAAGGAGACTGTTTTTT
TRBV18,TRBJ1-3,-,-,CASSPSGTSGNTIYF,TGTGCCAGCTCACCTTCAGGGACGTCCGGAAACACCATATATTTT
TRBV20-1,TRBJ1-4,-,-,CSAPSRGDEKLFF,TGCAGTGCCCCCTCGCGCGGGGATGAAAAACTGTTTTTT
TRBV6-5,TRBJ1-6,-,-,CASSSLQGYNSPLHF,TGTGCCAGCAGTTCACTCCAGGGTTATAATTCACCCCTCCACTTT
TRBV10-1,TRBJ2-2,-,-,CASSESVRGRTGELFF,TGCGCCAGCAGTGAGTCGGTCAGGGGAAGAACCGGGGAGCTGTTTTTT
TRBV29-1,TRBJ1-2,-,TRBD1,CSVETGGNYGYTF,TGCAGCGTTGAAACAGGGGGCAACTATGGCTACACCTTC
TRBV7-3,TRBJ2-7,few,TRBD2,CASSRRPGLAFDEQYF,TGTGCCAGCAGCAGACGACCGGGACTAGCGTTTGACGAGCAGTACTTC
TRBV5-1,TRBJ1-1,many,-,CASSLQTGNTEAFF,TGCGCCAGCAGCCTCCAGACGGGGAACACTGAAGCTTTCTTT
TRBV7-9,TRBJ1-2,once,-,CASSLGGPINGYTF,TGTGCCAGCAGCTTAGGAGGGCCTATTAATGGCTACACCTTC
TRBV7-2,TRBJ2-7,-,-,CAGSLTSKEQYF,TGTGCCGGCAGCTTAACATCGAAAGAGCAGTACTTC
TRBV2,TRBJ1-1,many,-,CASSARAEAFF,TGTGCCAGCAGTGCCCGGGCTGAAGCTTTCTTT
TRBV12-3/TRBV12-4,TRBJ1-6,-,-,CASSLYGTGHNSPLHF,TGTGCCAGCAGTTTGTATGGTACGGGACATAATTCACCCCTCCACTTT
TRBV11-2,TRBJ1-1,few,-,CASGGYGNTEAFF,TGTGCCAGCGGGGGATACGGGAACACTGAAGCTTTCTTT